A single TCR beta chain is shown here with its context. The data originate from a study of blood T cell repertoires in COVID-19. Study at large: T cells, B-cell-depleted T cells, or PBMCs provided the cDNA or gDNA that served as material.

As originally analysed: Reference gene primer amplification gave nucleated cell count estimates. Assay: immunoSEQ multiplex PCR; the TCRdb copy retains only in-frame clones and omits some. V and J calls and clone size are as listed in that table; D and trimming were resolved from the DNA. This table holds roughly 190,000 clones, around 83% found once. The CDR3 is 14 residues long. V lost 5 bases to trimming and J lost 8 bases; unmatched junction nucleotides: 8. Germline V gene lookup returns CDR1 MDHEN and CDR2 SYDVKM. The sequencing input was peripheral blood. The rearrangement uses TRBV28 and TRBJ2-1; TRBD2 aligns across 8 bases. This clonotype was sampled from a man aged 45-60 years with active or convalescent COVID-19. CDR3 amino acids: CASSPRGGADEQFF. The DNA of the CDR3 is TGTGCCAGCAGTCCCCGGGGGGGGGCCGATGAGCAGTTCTTC.